The source of this T cell receptor (beta chain) is a study of vaccination and CD4 T cells after COVID-19. V lost 0 bases, J lost 0 bases, and 9 bases lay in between. The CDR3 totals 16 residues. Germline lookup yields CDR1 SGHTA and CDR2 FQGNSA. Treatment here: 10-day PBMC culture with coronavirus spike peptide pools or control peptides (ViraFEST assay). The Oncomine TCR Beta short-read assay was what sequenced the DNA obtained from cultured CD4+ T cells. One entry per CDR3 protein, called by TCRdb with MiXCR from the PCR reads. The table lists about 6,600 distinct CDR3 sequences, about 46% of them singletons. In the case of this clonotype: Its specificity is unknown.

This TCR came from a human donor who had recovered from COVID-19. The chain is built from TRBV7-2 and TRBJ2-1; no reliable D call. The source material was CD4+ T cells from blood, cultured in vitro. The chain's CDR3 is CASSLAFASSYNEQFF. CDR3 nucleotides: TGTGCCAGCAGCTTAGCATTTGCGAGCTCCTACAATGAGCAGTTCTTC. Full variable domain (remainder filled in from reference TRBV7-2 and TRBJ2-1): GAGVSQSPSNKVTEKGKDVELRCDPISGHTALYWYRQSLGQGLEFLIYFQGNSAPDKSGLPSDRFSAERTGGSVSTLTIQRTQQEDSAVYLCASSLAFASSYNEQFFGPGTRLTVL.